This T cell receptor (beta chain) derives from a study of shared clonotypes between healthy human individuals. Germline V CDR1 and CDR2: SQVTM, ANQGSEA. The germline V and J ends were trimmed by 4 bases and 6 bases, with 12 bases remaining between them. This CDR3 is 13 amino acids long. A note on this clone: Its antigen is not identified.

The donor population consisted of healthy HIV-negative adults with no recent acute infections or vaccinations. Study-wide points: Only blood samples were collected, and tissue repertoires likely differ. Owing to a small donor count, the genetic and exposure-history diversity represented was limited. A reduction in generation probabilities was seen for non-shared clonotypes relative to those shared by all four donors.

The data were produced by immunoSEQ multiplex PCR, yet TCRdb's version contains in-frame clones alone and is incomplete. The sample holds approximately 2.3 million clones, roughly 93% seen once. The rearrangement uses TRBV29-1 and TRBJ2-2; no clear D gene. This clonotype was obtained from a man younger than 35 in good health. Some clones in this sample may be carry-over from other donors' samples. What was sequenced was naive CD4+ T cells from PBMCs. Subset specified: CD45RA+ positively selected. The CDR3 DNA sequence: TGCAGCGTTGCCAAAGGACGGGCCGGGGAGCTGTTTTTT. This codes for CSVAKGRAGELFF.